This entry is about one T cell receptor beta chain. No antigen is known for it. The donors were part of the validation cohort of roughly 110 subjects. That cohort was separate from the first cohort, which comprised 666 subjects. This record comes from a study of cytomegalovirus exposure and HLA in healthy donors. Background on the study: The use of the same platform for the approximately 130 validation repertoires and the 550 to 850 first-cohort repertoires was reported by a later analysis.

The protocol was immunoSEQ multiplex PCR, while the TCRdb copy is restricted to in-frame clones and leaves out a portion. This table holds around 63,000 clones, around 89% found once. Findings and limits, study-wide: It was reportedly the case that the classifier diagnosed cytomegalovirus status with high specificity and sensitivity. Cytomegalovirus association was assigned to some 160 TCR beta chains.

The source of this sequence is a young woman in good health and CMV-seronegative. Sequenced sample: PBMCs.

The CDR3 DNA is TGTGCCAGCAGACACACTAGCGGGGGGGCCGGAGAGACCCAGTACTTC. Translation gives CASRHTSGGAGETQYF. The chain uses TRBV7-2 and TRBJ2-5; 13 bases map to TRBD2. CDR3 size: 16 residues. The germline V gene encodes CDR1 SGHTA and CDR2 FQGNSA. With 6 bases clipped from V and 4 bases from J, the junction kept 8 bases outside the gene matches.